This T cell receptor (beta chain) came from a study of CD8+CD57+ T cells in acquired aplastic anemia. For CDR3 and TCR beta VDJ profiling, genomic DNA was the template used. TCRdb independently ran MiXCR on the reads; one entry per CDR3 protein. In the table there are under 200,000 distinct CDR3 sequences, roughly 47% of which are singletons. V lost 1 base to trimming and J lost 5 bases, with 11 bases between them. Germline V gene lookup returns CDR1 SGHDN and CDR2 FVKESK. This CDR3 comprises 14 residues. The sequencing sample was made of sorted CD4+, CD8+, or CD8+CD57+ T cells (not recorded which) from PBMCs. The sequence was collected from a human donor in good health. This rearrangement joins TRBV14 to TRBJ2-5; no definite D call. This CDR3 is CASSQGGAWETQYF. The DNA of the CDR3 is TGTGCCAGCAGCCAAGGGGGTGCTTGGGAGACCCAGTACTTC.